Listed here are 17 T cell receptor beta chains from one sample, sequenced in a study of a mutant IDH1 vaccine in newly diagnosed glioma. These receptors lack a known antigen. Described time point: week 23, last vaccination. With topical imiquimod, each dose of the vaccine consisted of 300 ug of mutant IDH1 20-mer peptide. Clones were sequenced by immunoSEQ multiplex PCR, and TCRdb holds only the in-frame ones, with some missing. Here the sample spans tens of thousands of clones, roughly 85% being singletons. The sample in question was PBMCs, obtained from a glioma patient whose treatment included an IDH1 peptide vaccine. All receptors derive from a woman aged 45-65 years with glioma.

This sequence joins TRBV11-2 and TRBJ2-3; D ambiguous. The V end was cut by 4 bases, the J end by 0 bases, with 8 bases between. Germline V gene sequence: CDR1 SGHAT, CDR2 FQNNGV. The CDR3 is 14 amino acids. CDR3 loop: CASSYQPSTDTQYF. The CDR3 region has the DNA TGTGCCAGCAGCTATCAACCCAGCACAGATACGCAGTATTTT.

The chain has TRBV5-1 and TRBJ2-7; a possible D gene is TRBD1 (7 bases). The CDR3 is 16 residues long. In germline, CDR1 is SGHRS, CDR2 YFSETQ. Trimming stripped 3 bases from V and 7 bases from J, with 23 bases between. CDR3 DNA sequence: TGCGCCAGCAGCTCACACAGGGGACTCGGATCGAATGAGCAGTACTTC. It specifies CASSSHRGLGSNEQYF. The full variable domain, completed using reference TRBV5-1 and TRBJ2-7, is KAGVTQTPRYLIKTRGQQVTLSCSPISGHRSVSWYQQTPGQGLQFLFEYFSETQRNKGNFPGRFSGRQFSNSRSEMNVSTLELGDSALYLCASSSHRGLGSNEQYFGPGTRLTVT.

This sequence joins TRBV19 and TRBJ1-5, with D possibly matching TRBD1 (5 bases). V lost 4 bases, J lost 0 bases, and 7 bases lay in between. This CDR3 is 14 amino acids long. From germline, CDR1 is LNHDA and CDR2 SQIVND (reference sequence). The DNA of the CDR3 is TGTGCCAGTAGTAGACAGAATAGCAATCAGCCCCAGCATTTT. As protein: CASSRQNSNQPQHF. Full variable domain (rest looked up from reference TRBV19 and TRBJ1-5): DGGITQSPKYLFRKEGQNVTLSCEQNLNHDAMYWYRQDPGQGLRLIYYSQIVNDFQKGDIAEGYSVSREKKESFPLTVTSAQKNPTAFYLCASSRQNSNQPQHFGDGTRLSIL.

This chain joins TRBV5-1 and TRBJ1-6; no firm D call. Trimming took 5 bases from V and 5 from J, leaving 5 bases between them. CDR1 and CDR2 (germline): SGHRS, YFSETQ. The CDR3 is 12 amino acids. CDR3 region: CASRDNNSPLHF. In DNA form, the CDR3 reads TGCGCCAGCAGGGATAATAATTCACCCCTCCACTTT.

V gene TRBV28 combines with J gene TRBJ2-3; D gene unclear. The CDR3 covers 15 residues. Looked up from germline, CDR1 is MDHEN and CDR2 is SYDVKM. The V and J ends lost 5 bases and 0 bases respectively, with 12 bases between them. In DNA form, the CDR3 reads TGTGCCAGCAGTCCTCCGATACCTAGCACAGATACGCAGTATTTT. Protein: CASSPPIPSTDTQYF.

CDR3 loop: CASSPSRGEDTQYF. The CDR3 region has the DNA TGTGCCAGCAGCCCTTCCAGGGGTGAAGATACGCAGTATTTT. This rearrangement joins TRBV7-3 to TRBJ2-3; TRBD1 might be the D (6 bases). V was cut by 5 bases and J by 5 bases, with 14 bases left in between. This CDR3 has 14 amino acids. The germline gives CDR1 SGHTA, CDR2 FQGTGA.

The V gene is TRBV5-5, the J gene TRBJ2-3, with TRBD1 identical over 7 bases. V was clipped by 2 bases and J by 0 bases; unmatched bases: 9. Germline lookup yields CDR1 SGHKS and CDR2 YYEKEE (reference sequence). The CDR3 is made up of 17 amino acids. DNA for the CDR3: TGTGCCAGCAGCTTTAGGCGACAGGGCTATAGCACAGATACGCAGTATTTT. Amino acids: CASSFRRQGYSTDTQYF.

The V and J genes are TRBV2 and TRBJ2-7, with D hard to call. Trimming removed 7 bases at V and 4 bases at J, with 11 bases between. This CDR3 region has 12 residues. CDR1 SNHLY and CDR2 FYNNEI come from the germline V gene. The CDR3 nucleotides read TGTGCCAGCAAGGGCAGGCGTTACGAGCAGTACTTC. Residues: CASKGRRYEQYF.

This clone was seen more than once but under ten times. The CDR3 here is CASSFSHSAHGEKLFF. In DNA form, the CDR3 reads TGTGCCAGCAGCTTTTCCCATAGTGCCCATGGGGAAAAACTGTTTTTT. The chain combines TRBV7-9 with TRBJ1-4; D call uncertain. Per the germline V gene, CDR1 is SEHNR and CDR2 is FQNEAQ (reference sequence). V dropped 3 bases and J dropped 8 bases, with 19 bases sitting between them. The CDR3 extends over 16 amino acids.

This chain joins TRBV18 and TRBJ1-4; no clear D gene. CDR1 KGHSH and CDR2 LQKENI come from the germline V gene. Between the trimmed V and J ends, which lost 3 bases and 7 bases, there was a span of 3 bases. The CDR3 has 11 residues. CDR3 sequence: CASSPGEKLFF. In nucleotides, the CDR3 is TGTGCCAGCTCACCCGGTGAAAAACTGTTTTTT.

The chain joins TRBV10-1 to TRBJ2-1; 8 bases are a match to TRBD2. Looked up from germline, CDR1 is WNHNN and CDR2 is SYGVQD (reference sequence). There are 16 residues in the CDR3. The V gene end was trimmed by 10 bases and the J gene end by 2 bases; junction bases not matched to a gene: 13. The CDR3 sequence is CAMLLPIAGTYNEQFF. The CDR3 DNA reads as TGCGCCATGCTCCTCCCCATAGCGGGGACCTACAATGAGCAGTTCTTC.

The V and J genes are TRBV18 and TRBJ1-3; tentatively, D is TRBD1 (6 bases). This CDR3 contains 14 residues. Germline CDR1 KGHSH, CDR2 LQKENI. Trimming pared 4 bases from V and 4 bases from J, leaving 11 bases between. CDR3 coding DNA: TGTGCCAGCTCACGGCAGGGGACCGGAAACACCATATATTTT. It translates to CASSRQGTGNTIYF.

The chain carries TRBV4-1 and TRBJ2-1, with 7 bases aligning to TRBD2. Trimming took 1 base from V and 5 from J; bases not matched to a gene: 5. Germline V CDR1 and CDR2: MGHRA, YSYEKL. The CDR3 length is 15 residues. CDR3 in amino acids: CASSQGSGSNNEQFF. In DNA, the CDR3 is TGCGCCAGCAGCCAAGGTAGCGGGTCCAACAATGAGCAGTTCTTC.

The V and J genes are TRBV6-4 and TRBJ2-7; D unclear. This CDR3 has 15 amino acids. Trimming pared 1 base from V and 6 bases from J, leaving 16 bases between. Germline V gives CDR1 MRHNA, CDR2 SNTAGT. CDR3 bases: TGTGCCAGCAGTGACTTGAGAAACCCGTCGGGCGAGCAGTACTTC. It specifies CASSDLRNPSGEQYF.

The count of this clone is one. At one end the junction does not follow the germline gene, possibly because of a read error. The chain carries TRBV5-1 and TRBJ1-1; D ambiguous. The CDR3 runs 14 residues. Germline CDR1 is SGHRS and CDR2 is YFSETQ. CDR3 region: CASSLDPRGVGAFF. CDR3 nucleotides: TGTGCCAGCAGCTTGGACCCCCGCGGGGTTGGAGCTTTCTTT. Full variable domain (missing parts from reference TRBV5-1 and TRBJ1-1): KAGVTQTPRYLIKTRGQQVTLSCSPISGHRSVSWYQQTPGQGLQFLFEYFSETQRNKGNFPGRFSGRQFSNSRSEMNVSTLELGDSALYLCASSLDPRGVGAFFGQGTRLTVV.

The genes are TRBV5-1 and TRBJ2-3; D remains ambiguous. Germline-derived CDR1 and CDR2 are SGHRS and YFSETQ. The germline V and J ends were trimmed by 3 bases and 2 bases, with 1 base remaining between them. The CDR3 extends over 11 amino acids. The DNA of the CDR3 is TGCGCCAGCAGCTCCACAGATACGCAGTATTTT. Translating gives CASSSTDTQYF.

This clone was counted between two and nine times. This chain joins TRBV28 and TRBJ1-5; D might be TRBD1 (6 bases). Between the trimmed V and J ends, which lost 3 bases and 13 bases, there was a span of 13 bases. In germline, CDR1 is MDHEN, CDR2 SYDVKM. The CDR3 has 12 residues. CDR3 loop: CASSFGQSAQHF. As DNA, the CDR3 is TGTGCCAGCAGTTTCGGACAGTCAGCTCAGCATTTT.